The TCR beta chain described here comes from a study of chemoradiotherapy in HPV16-positive cancers. This table comes from immunoSEQ multiplex PCR, and its TCRdb copy is limited to in-frame clones, with some not included. Found here are more than 4,000 clones, 91% of them singletons; the top ten hold around 3.1%. The V end was cut by 0 bases, the J end by 3 bases, with 13 bases between. Germline CDR1 reads SGHRS; CDR2 reads YFSETQ. This CDR3 is 16 amino acids long. The chain couples TRBV5-1 to TRBJ1-3; D is uncertain. The sample consisted of tumor tissue, taken from a patient who underwent chemoradiotherapy. This clonotype was obtained from a human donor with HPV-associated anogenital cancer. For the CDR3, the DNA is TGCGCCAGCAGCTTGGGAAGGAGTACGGATGGAAACACCATATATTTT. Encoded protein: CASSLGRSTDGNTIYF.